A selection of T cell receptor beta chains follows, all from one sample in a study of blood T cell repertoires in COVID-19. The data were produced by immunoSEQ multiplex PCR, yet TCRdb's version contains in-frame clones alone and is incomplete. Of 120,000 to 150,000 clones listed, less than 90% are singletons. Sequenced input: peripheral blood. The receptors originated from a human donor in a cohort sampled during active COVID-19. The CDR3 runs from the conserved cysteine through the conserved F or W. Each record gives: clone size, D gene, V gene, J gene, CDR3 DNA, CDR3 protein. A D gene is named only where the DNA matches it firmly. The size of a clone is reported for some rows only, either as once, few or many, or as a class for expanded clones.

abundance: .; d_gene: .; v_gene: TRBV2; j_gene: TRBJ1-6; CDR3nt: TGTGCCAGCAGTGAAGCAAACCCAGGGGTCGGGTCACCCCTCCACTTT; CDR3aa: CASSEANPGVGSPLHF
abundance: .; d_gene: TRBD1; v_gene: TRBV4-1; j_gene: TRBJ1-4; CDR3nt: TGCGCCAGCAGCCAAGAAACGGGACAGGAGAATGAAAAACTGTTTTTT; CDR3aa: CASSQETGQENEKLFF
abundance: .; d_gene: TRBD1; v_gene: TRBV7-2; j_gene: TRBJ1-2; CDR3nt: TGTGCCAGCAGCCCCGGGACAGGGCCTTCTGGCTACACCTTC; CDR3aa: CASSPGTGPSGYTF
abundance: .; d_gene: .; v_gene: TRBV4-1; j_gene: TRBJ1-1; CDR3nt: TGCGCCAGCAGCCAAGCATCCGGGAGGGGCCCGACTTTCTTT; CDR3aa: CASSQASGRGPTFF
abundance: .; d_gene: TRBD1; v_gene: TRBV19; j_gene: TRBJ1-2; CDR3nt: TGTGCCAGTAGTAACAGACAGGGAAACTATGGCTACACCTTC; CDR3aa: CASSNRQGNYGYTF
abundance: .; d_gene: TRBD1; v_gene: TRBV11-2; j_gene: TRBJ1-6; CDR3nt: TGTGCCAGCAGCGCCAGGGACAGCCATAATTCACCCCTCCACTTT; CDR3aa: CASSARDSHNSPLHF
abundance: .; d_gene: .; v_gene: TRBV7-9; j_gene: TRBJ2-1; CDR3nt: TGTGCCAGCAGCACCGCAGAGAAGGGGGTCTATGAGCAGTTCTTC; CDR3aa: CASSTAEKGVYEQFF
abundance: .; d_gene: .; v_gene: TRBV5-1; j_gene: TRBJ1-3; CDR3nt: TGCGCCAGCAGCCACCGTGGGGGGGGAAACACCATATATTTT; CDR3aa: CASSHRGGGNTIYF
abundance: once; d_gene: TRBD2; v_gene: TRBV7-6; j_gene: TRBJ2-1; CDR3nt: TGTGCCAGCAGCTTAGTACAAGCGGGGGGAGCCGAGCAGTTCTTC; CDR3aa: CASSLVQAGGAEQFF
abundance: .; d_gene: .; v_gene: TRBV7-2; j_gene: TRBJ1-2; CDR3nt: TGTGCCAGCACCCCCCTAGGAGGGGCGGGCTACACCTTC; CDR3aa: CASTPLGGAGYTF
abundance: .; d_gene: TRBD2; v_gene: TRBV5-1; j_gene: TRBJ2-5; CDR3nt: TGCGCCAGCAGGTTCCTTGGGAGGGGAGGAGAGACCCAGTACTTC; CDR3aa: CASRFLGRGGETQYF
abundance: .; d_gene: .; v_gene: TRBV15; j_gene: TRBJ1-4; CDR3nt: TGTGCCACCAGCAGAGATCTGGCGGATGAAAAACTGTTTTTT; CDR3aa: CATSRDLADEKLFF
abundance: .; d_gene: .; v_gene: TRBV30; j_gene: TRBJ1-4; CDR3nt: TGTGCCTGGAGCGCTCAGGGGAACGGGGAAAAACTGTTTTTT; CDR3aa: CAWSAQGNGEKLFF
abundance: .; d_gene: .; v_gene: TRBV28; j_gene: TRBJ2-5; CDR3nt: TGTGCCAGCAGTTTTAAACTAACTTTTCAAGAGACCCAGTACTTC; CDR3aa: CASSFKLTFQETQYF
abundance: .; d_gene: .; v_gene: TRBV18; j_gene: TRBJ1-2; CDR3nt: TGTGCCAGCTCACCACCGGGGAGCAACTATGGCTACACCTTC; CDR3aa: CASSPPGSNYGYTF
abundance: .; d_gene: TRBD2; v_gene: TRBV19; j_gene: TRBJ2-5; CDR3nt: TGTGCCAGTAGTGCCTGGACTAGCCGGCAAGAGACCCAGTACTTC; CDR3aa: CASSAWTSRQETQYF
abundance: .; d_gene: .; v_gene: TRBV18; j_gene: TRBJ1-1; CDR3nt: TGTGCCAGCTCACCCTCCAGGGGCGGTCGAATGAACACTGAAGCTTTCTTT; CDR3aa: CASSPSRGGRMNTEAFF
abundance: .; d_gene: .; v_gene: TRBV7-2; j_gene: TRBJ2-7; CDR3nt: TGTGCCAGCAGCCCAAGCGAGGTCCGGTCCTACGAGCAGTACTTC; CDR3aa: CASSPSEVRSYEQYF
abundance: .; d_gene: TRBD1; v_gene: TRBV5-1; j_gene: TRBJ1-3; CDR3nt: TGCGCCAGCAGCCCAGGGGGGCCAGGAAGAAACACCATATATTTT; CDR3aa: CASSPGGPGRNTIYF
abundance: .; d_gene: .; v_gene: TRBV28; j_gene: TRBJ1-4; CDR3nt: TGTGCCAGCACCCGAGCGCAAAGGCGGGAAAAACTGTTTTTT; CDR3aa: CASTRAQRREKLFF
abundance: .; d_gene: .; v_gene: TRBV5-6; j_gene: TRBJ2-4; CDR3nt: TGTGCCAGCAGTCTCGAGGGACTAGCCAAAAACATTCAGTACTTC; CDR3aa: CASSLEGLAKNIQYF
abundance: once; d_gene: TRBD1; v_gene: TRBV19; j_gene: TRBJ1-2; CDR3nt: TGTGCCAGTAGTTTGACAGGGTCTGGCTACACCTTC; CDR3aa: CASSLTGSGYTF
abundance: .; d_gene: TRBD2; v_gene: TRBV7-2; j_gene: TRBJ2-3; CDR3nt: TGTGCCAGCAGGGTTAGCGGGGGACCAGATACGCAGTATTTT; CDR3aa: CASRVSGGPDTQYF
abundance: .; d_gene: TRBD1; v_gene: TRBV10-2; j_gene: TRBJ1-2; CDR3nt: TGCGCCAGCAGTGAGTCTGGGACAGTCTATGGCTACACCTTC; CDR3aa: CASSESGTVYGYTF
abundance: .; d_gene: TRBD1; v_gene: TRBV28; j_gene: TRBJ1-5; CDR3nt: TGTGCCAGCAGTTTGGGCACAGGGGGCGGTCAGCCCCAGCATTTT; CDR3aa: CASSLGTGGGQPQHF
abundance: .; d_gene: TRBD1; v_gene: TRBV7-2; j_gene: TRBJ1-2; CDR3nt: TGTGCCAGCAGCCTCAACAGGGGGCACGGCTACACCTTC; CDR3aa: CASSLNRGHGYTF
abundance: .; d_gene: .; v_gene: TRBV5-1; j_gene: TRBJ2-3; CDR3nt: TGCGCCAGCAGCTTTTTAGTGGGACTAGATACGCAGTATTTT; CDR3aa: CASSFLVGLDTQYF
abundance: .; d_gene: .; v_gene: TRBV12-3/TRBV12-4; j_gene: TRBJ2-7; CDR3nt: TGTGCCAGCAGTAAACAGGGTTACGAGCAGTACTTC; CDR3aa: CASSKQGYEQYF
abundance: .; d_gene: TRBD1; v_gene: TRBV5-1; j_gene: TRBJ2-3; CDR3nt: TGCGCCAGCAGCTTGACGCCGACAGGGCTCGGCACAGATACGCAGTATTTT; CDR3aa: CASSLTPTGLGTDTQYF
abundance: .; d_gene: .; v_gene: TRBV15; j_gene: TRBJ2-1; CDR3nt: TGTGCCACCAGCAGCAAAACAGGGAATGGGGGCAATGAGCAGTTCTTC; CDR3aa: CATSSKTGNGGNEQFF
abundance: .; d_gene: TRBD1; v_gene: TRBV4-3; j_gene: TRBJ1-5; CDR3nt: TGCGCCAGCAGCCAAGGTGGGACAGGGGGCTATCAGCCCCAGCATTTT; CDR3aa: CASSQGGTGGYQPQHF
abundance: .; d_gene: .; v_gene: TRBV18; j_gene: TRBJ2-7; CDR3nt: TGTGCCAGCTCACCCCGGCAGGGGTTCGACGAGCAGTACTTC; CDR3aa: CASSPRQGFDEQYF
abundance: .; d_gene: .; v_gene: TRBV9; j_gene: TRBJ2-7; CDR3nt: TGTGCCAGCAGCCGCAGCGGTGGGGCCTACGAGCAGTACTTC; CDR3aa: CASSRSGGAYEQYF
abundance: .; d_gene: TRBD1; v_gene: TRBV6-5; j_gene: TRBJ2-3; CDR3nt: TGTGCCAGCACCGGACAGGGTCATACAGATACGCAGTATTTT; CDR3aa: CASTGQGHTDTQYF
abundance: .; d_gene: .; v_gene: TRBV4-2; j_gene: TRBJ1-2; CDR3nt: TGTGCCAGCAGCCCACGGACAGTAGACTATGGCTACACCTTC; CDR3aa: CASSPRTVDYGYTF
abundance: once; d_gene: .; v_gene: TRBV7-2; j_gene: TRBJ2-7; CDR3nt: TGTGCCAGCAGCTTAGTACAGTCGGTTGAGCAGTACTTC; CDR3aa: CASSLVQSVEQYF
abundance: few; d_gene: .; v_gene: TRBV5-1; j_gene: TRBJ1-1; CDR3nt: TGCGCCAGCAGCCCTCGTCAGGAGGGGAGTACTGAAGCTTTCTTT; CDR3aa: CASSPRQEGSTEAFF
abundance: .; d_gene: .; v_gene: TRBV27; j_gene: TRBJ2-2; CDR3nt: TGTGCCAGCAGGGGGAACGAGAAGGGGACCGGGGAGCTGTTTTTT; CDR3aa: CASRGNEKGTGELFF
abundance: .; d_gene: .; v_gene: TRBV19; j_gene: TRBJ1-3; CDR3nt: TGTGCCAGTAGTATTCCGACCCGACAGCGCTCTGGAAACACCATATATTTT; CDR3aa: CASSIPTRQRSGNTIYF
abundance: .; d_gene: .; v_gene: TRBV7-8; j_gene: TRBJ2-7; CDR3nt: TGTGCCAGCAGCTCCGCCTACGAGCAGTACTTC; CDR3aa: CASSSAYEQYF
abundance: .; d_gene: .; v_gene: TRBV10-3; j_gene: TRBJ2-7; CDR3nt: TGTGCCATCAGTGATTTAGGGGTCTTGGGGAACGAGCAGTACTTC; CDR3aa: CAISDLGVLGNEQYF
abundance: .; d_gene: .; v_gene: TRBV10-3; j_gene: TRBJ1-5; CDR3nt: TGTGCCATCAGTCCTACAGACAGTAGGAATCAGCCCCAGCATTTT; CDR3aa: CAISPTDSRNQPQHF
abundance: .; d_gene: .; v_gene: TRBV20-1; j_gene: TRBJ1-6; CDR3nt: TGCAGTGCTACAGCGGTTCCCCTCCACTTT; CDR3aa: CSATAVPLHF
abundance: .; d_gene: .; v_gene: TRBV28; j_gene: TRBJ2-7; CDR3nt: TGTGCCAGCATCGGAGGATCCTACGAGCAGTACTTC; CDR3aa: CASIGGSYEQYF
abundance: .; d_gene: TRBD1; v_gene: TRBV11-2; j_gene: TRBJ2-7; CDR3nt: TGTGCCAGCAGCACCGCGAGGGGGCCAACCTACGAGCAGTACTTC; CDR3aa: CASSTARGPTYEQYF
abundance: .; d_gene: .; v_gene: TRBV5-6; j_gene: TRBJ1-1; CDR3nt: TGTGCCAGCAGCTTAGGGGCTGGGCGGACTGAAGCTTTCTTT; CDR3aa: CASSLGAGRTEAFF
abundance: .; d_gene: .; v_gene: TRBV6-5; j_gene: TRBJ2-2; CDR3nt: TGTGCCAGCAGTTACTCGCTAAACACCGGGGAGCTGTTTTTT; CDR3aa: CASSYSLNTGELFF
abundance: .; d_gene: .; v_gene: TRBV7-9; j_gene: TRBJ2-3; CDR3nt: TGTGCCAGCAACTCAGCCGGCAGGGGCCGCACAGATACGCAGTATTTT; CDR3aa: CASNSAGRGRTDTQYF
abundance: .; d_gene: .; v_gene: TRBV5-1; j_gene: TRBJ2-3; CDR3nt: TGCGCCAGCAGCCGGGATACCACAGATACGCAGTATTTT; CDR3aa: CASSRDTTDTQYF